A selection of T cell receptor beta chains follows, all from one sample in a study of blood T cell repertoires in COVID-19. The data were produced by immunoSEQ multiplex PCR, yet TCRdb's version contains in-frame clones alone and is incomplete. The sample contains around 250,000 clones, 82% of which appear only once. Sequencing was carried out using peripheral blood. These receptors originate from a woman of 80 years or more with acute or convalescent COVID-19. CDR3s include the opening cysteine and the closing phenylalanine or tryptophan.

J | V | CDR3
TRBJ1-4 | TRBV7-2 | CASRLHPDERLFF
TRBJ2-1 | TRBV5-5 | CASSQSDLMGREQFF
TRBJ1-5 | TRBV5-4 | CASSAGQGVGQPQHF
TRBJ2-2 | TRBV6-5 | CASSYSNRGTGELFF
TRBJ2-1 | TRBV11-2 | CASSENSGSPHEQFF
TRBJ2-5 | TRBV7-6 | CASSNRDRGFTETQYF
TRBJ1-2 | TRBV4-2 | CASSRDRAAGYTF
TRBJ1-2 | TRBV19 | CASSIAEGSYGYTF
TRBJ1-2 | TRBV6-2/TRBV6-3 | CASSYRPGQVLGYGYTF
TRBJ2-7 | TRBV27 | CASSFSGEQYF
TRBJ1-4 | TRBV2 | CASRTSTGTNEKLFF
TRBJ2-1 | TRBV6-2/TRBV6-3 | CASSYGLAGVVGEQFF
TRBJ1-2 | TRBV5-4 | CASRQTGLTYGYTF
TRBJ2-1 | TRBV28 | CASSPFPVNEQFF
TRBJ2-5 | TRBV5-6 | CASSLFTSGGLQETQYF
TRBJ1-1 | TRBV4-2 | CASSQDRRGGVNTEAFF
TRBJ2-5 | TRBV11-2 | CASTPPGARRETQYF
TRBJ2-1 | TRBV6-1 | CASSEGGTGGNEQFF
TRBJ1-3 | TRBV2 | CASSRDSGNTIYF
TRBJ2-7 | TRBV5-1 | CASSLAEGGPYEQYF
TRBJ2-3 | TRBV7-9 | CASSLWTGGQGTDTQYF
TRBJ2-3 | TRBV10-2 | CASSGQTDTQYF
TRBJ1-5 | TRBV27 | CASSLNRDHQPQHF
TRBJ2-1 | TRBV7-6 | CASSLGWQGDNEQFF
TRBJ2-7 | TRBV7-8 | CASSLLDRGTYEQYF
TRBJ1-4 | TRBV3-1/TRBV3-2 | CASSRRTGSEKLFF
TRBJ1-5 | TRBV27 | CASSPEVGNQPQHF
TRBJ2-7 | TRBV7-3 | CASSLGAGGTWNEQYF
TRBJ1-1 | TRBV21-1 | CASSNSTGVNTEAFF
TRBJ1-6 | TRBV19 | CASSIVSGDSPLHF
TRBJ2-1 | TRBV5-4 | CASSNRLVSPDEQFF
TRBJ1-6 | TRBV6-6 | CASSYSPGQPSPLHF
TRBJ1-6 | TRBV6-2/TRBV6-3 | CASSYSSGGRGNSPLHF
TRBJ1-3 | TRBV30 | CAWRGQGAGNTIYF
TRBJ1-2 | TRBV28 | CASSQGQGAIYGYTF
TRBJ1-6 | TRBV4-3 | CASSQGQGDSPLHF
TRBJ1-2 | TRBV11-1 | CASSSQRGADGYTF
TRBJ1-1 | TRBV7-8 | CASRTGTNYLEAFF
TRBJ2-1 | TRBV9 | CASSVGGPYLDNEQFF
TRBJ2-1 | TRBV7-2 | CASSSRTLGGPNEQFF
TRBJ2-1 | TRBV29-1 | CSVFWTGSGRGNEQFF